This is a list of T cell receptor beta chains from one sample in a study of T cells after yellow fever vaccination. TCRdb processed the 5' RACE reads anew with MiXCR; each CDR3 protein has one entry. The data hold roughly 330,000 distinct CDR3 sequences, with 6.8% observed a single time. Sequenced here: PBMCs, sampled more than 35 days after the first yellow fever vaccination. The receptors derive from a man aged 18 to 30 who received the YFV17D yellow fever vaccine. The CDR3 runs from the conserved cysteine through the conserved F or W. D genes are given only for firm matches. Size values are once, few and many counts, or a class for expanded clones, and some rows have none.

>TRBV7-6|TRBJ2-3|many|.
TGTGCCAGCAGCTTAGACCCCGTCCGGCCTATCAACTCAGGGGGCACAGATACGCAGTATTTT
CASSLDPVRPINSGGTDTQYF
>TRBV7-2|TRBJ2-3|many|.
TGTGCCAGCAGCTTCGGGACAAGTAGGGTAGATACGCAGTATTTT
CASSFGTSRVDTQYF
>TRBV5-1|TRBJ1-1|.|.
TGCGCCAGCAGCTCAGATGGTTCGGGGACTGAAGCTTTCTTT
CASSSDGSGTEAFF
>TRBV3-1|TRBJ2-1|.|TRBD1
TGTGCCAGCAGCCAAGTGCCCGAGACAGGGGTAAGCGAGCAGTTCTTC
CASSQVPETGVSEQFF
>TRBV9|TRBJ2-3|many|.
TGTGCCAGCAGCTCCTGGGTCGGGGAACCTAGCACAGATACGCAGTATTTT
CASSSWVGEPSTDTQYF
>TRBV12-3/TRBV12-4|TRBJ2-3|many|.
TGTGCCAGCAGTCGGCGGGGGCCCACAGATACGCAGTATTTT
CASSRRGPTDTQYF
>TRBV7-9|TRBJ2-5|many|TRBD2
TGTGCCAGCAGCTTACGTGCTAGCGGGGGCCGAGAGACCCAGTACTTC
CASSLRASGGRETQYF
>TRBV7-9|TRBJ1-2|many|TRBD1
TGTGCCAGCAGCCCAACAGGGGTGGGCTATGGCTACACCTTC
CASSPTGVGYGYTF
>TRBV20-1|TRBJ1-1|few|TRBD1
TGCAGTGCTAAACGGACAGGGCGTAGGACTGAAGCTTTCTTT
CSAKRTGRRTEAFF
>TRBV5-1|TRBJ2-2|many|TRBD1
TGCGCCAGCAGCCTGGACAGGGTAACCGGGGAGCTGTTTTTT
CASSLDRVTGELFF
>TRBV6-2/TRBV6-3|TRBJ1-5|.|.
TGTGCCAGCAGTTATCTGCAGCTGAGCAATCAGCCCCAGCATTTT
CASSYLQLSNQPQHF
>TRBV10-3|TRBJ2-3|few|.
TGTGCCATCCGGGGGAGCCGGCGGTCAGATACGCAGTATTTT
CAIRGSRRSDTQYF
>TRBV5-1|TRBJ1-6|many|.
TGCGCCAGCAGCTTTGACGTCGGTTCACCCCTCCACTTT
CASSFDVGSPLHF
>TRBV20-1|TRBJ2-5|few|.
TGCAGTGCTGCCCCCCGAACGATACGGTGGACCCAGTACTTC
CSAAPRTIRWTQYF
>TRBV27|TRBJ2-3|.|.
TGTGCCAGCAGTTTATTCAAACGCACAGATACGCAGTATTTT
CASSLFKRTDTQYF
>TRBV5-6|TRBJ2-1|few|.
TGTGCCAGCAGCTTCTATGGGGGCAATGAGCAGTTCTTC
CASSFYGGNEQFF
>TRBV5-6|TRBJ1-2|.|TRBD1
TGTGCCAGCAGCTCGCGACAGGGGATTAGCTATGGCTACACCTTC
CASSSRQGISYGYTF
>TRBV5-5|TRBJ2-3|.|.
TGTGCCAGCTGGCTAAGAGAGGGCCACACAGATACGCAGTATTTT
CASWLREGHTDTQYF
>TRBV20-1|TRBJ1-1|.|.
TGCTGTGCTAGAATTAGACGGGACGGGAAAAACACTGAAGCTTTCTTT
CCARIRRDGKNTEAFF
>TRBV5-8|TRBJ1-2|few|.
TGTGCCAGCCCTTCCTCTCGCATGACTGGGGTTAACTATGGCTACACCTTC
CASPSSRMTGVNYGYTF
>TRBV6-5|TRBJ1-1|many|.
TGTGCCAGCAGTTACTACGCGGCTGGGAACACTGAAGCTTTCTTT
CASSYYAAGNTEAFF
>TRBV28|TRBJ2-1|few|.
TGTGCCAGCAGTGTGATTAGCGCCTTGGGTGAGCAGTTCTTC
CASSVISALGEQFF
>TRBV4-1|TRBJ2-1|.|.
TGCGCCAGCAGCCAGCATGAGGGTTACAATGAGCAGTTCTTC
CASSQHEGYNEQFF
>TRBV12-3/TRBV12-4|TRBJ2-6|few|.
TGTGCCAGCATGGAGTCCTCGGCCAACGTCCTGACTTTC
CASMESSANVLTF
>TRBV12-3/TRBV12-4|TRBJ2-1|few|TRBD1
TGTGCCAGCAGACCGGGGGACAGGGCGGTCAATGAGCAGTTCTTC
CASRPGDRAVNEQFF
>TRBV10-3|TRBJ2-5|.|.
TGTGCCATCAGTGGAGGAGGGTTCCAAGAGACCCAGTACTTC
CAISGGGFQETQYF
>TRBV3-1|TRBJ2-2|.|TRBD2
TGTGCCAGCAGCCAAGAAGAAGATTTAGCGGGGAACACCGGGGAGCTGTTTTTT
CASSQEEDLAGNTGELFF
>TRBV5-1|TRBJ2-7|.|.
TGCGCCAGCAGCTCAGAGGGGACTCTCTACGAGCAGTACTTC
CASSSEGTLYEQYF
>TRBV7-9|TRBJ1-2|many|.
TGTGCCAGCAGCTTAGTCGGGGGAGACTGGAGCTACACCTTC
CASSLVGGDWSYTF
>TRBV5-1|TRBJ2-2|.|.
TGCGCCAGCAGCTTGGGACAGTCGAACACCGGGGAGCTGTTTTTT
CASSLGQSNTGELFF
>TRBV12-3/TRBV12-4|TRBJ1-4|once|.
TGTGCCAGCAGAGCCAGACGGACAACTAATGAAAAACTGTTTTTT
CASRARRTTNEKLFF
>TRBV6-2/TRBV6-3|TRBJ2-1|.|TRBD2
TGTGCCAGCAGTTTTTATAGCGGGGCGCAGAACAATGAGCAGTTCTTC
CASSFYSGAQNNEQFF
>TRBV20-1|TRBJ2-5|.|.
TGCAGTGCTAGCAGAGTACGGGACCAAGAGACCCAGTACTTC
CSASRVRDQETQYF
>TRBV20-1|TRBJ2-1|few|TRBD2
TGCAGTGCTACCGAGACTAGCACCCATGAGCAGTTCTTC
CSATETSTHEQFF
>TRBV5-1|TRBJ2-1|.|TRBD2
TGCGCCAGCAGCGAGAGTAGCGGGGCCTACAATGAGCAGTTCTTC
CASSESSGAYNEQFF
>TRBV7-2|TRBJ1-6|few|TRBD1
TGTGCCAGCAGTCAACAGGGGGCTCTTAATTCACCCCTCCACTTT
CASSQQGALNSPLHF
>TRBV5-1|TRBJ2-3|many|TRBD2
TGCGCCAGCAGCTGGGACTACTCTAGCACAGATACGCAGTATTTT
CASSWDYSSTDTQYF
>TRBV5-1|TRBJ2-2|.|TRBD1
TGCGCCAGCAGCACCCAACAGGGGGCTACCGGGGAGCTGTTTTTT
CASSTQQGATGELFF
>TRBV20-1|TRBJ1-4|.|TRBD1
TGCAGTCCACGACAGGGTAACAATGAAAAACTGTTTTTT
CSPRQGNNEKLFF
>TRBV20-1|TRBJ2-3|.|.
TGCGCCCATGGGGCCCCAGGCACAGATACGCAGTATTTT
CAHGAPGTDTQYF
>TRBV4-2|TRBJ2-5|few|TRBD2
TGTGCCAGCAGCCCGGATGTTCTAGCGGGGGGGCCGGGATCAGAGACCCAGTACTTC
CASSPDVLAGGPGSETQYF
>TRBV29-1|TRBJ2-5|.|.
TGCAGCGTTGTTGGAGTGACGGAGACCCAGTACTTC
CSVVGVTETQYF
>TRBV7-2|TRBJ1-2|many|.
TGTGCCAGCAGCTTAGACTGGGCAGGTGGCTACACCTTC
CASSLDWAGGYTF
>TRBV7-2|TRBJ1-1|few|.
TGTGCCAGCAGCTTAAATCGAGTCAGGGGAGGGACTGAAGCTTTCTTT
CASSLNRVRGGTEAFF
>TRBV5-1|TRBJ1-1|few|TRBD1
TGCGCCAGCAGCCGACAGGGGAGGAGCACTGAAGCTTTCTTT
CASSRQGRSTEAFF
>TRBV27|TRBJ2-1|few|.
TGTGCCAGCAGTCGGGACCCCAATGAGCAGTTCTTC
CASSRDPNEQFF
>TRBV5-1|TRBJ2-3|.|.
TGCGCCAGCAGCTTGGTGTCTAGAATCGCAGATACGCAGTATTTT
CASSLVSRIADTQYF
>TRBV5-1|TRBJ1-3|.|.
TGCGCCAGCAGCAAGGTACCTGACTCTGGAAACACCATATATTTT
CASSKVPDSGNTIYF